Below are 28 T cell receptor beta chains sequenced from a single sample in a study of blood T cells in healthy people across ages. For the second PCR, which ran for about 6 to 12 cycles, a sample-barcoded 5' primer and a J-beta primer mix were used. In TCRdb, the 5' RACE reads were re-called with MiXCR into one record per CDR3 protein. The data contain around 1,500,000 distinct CDR3 sequences, 28% of them singletons. The sample taken for sequencing was blood. The receptors come from a woman aged 25 to 39 in good health.

The V and J genes are TRBV10-2 and TRBJ1-1, with 8 bases that match TRBD1. The CDR3 has 15 residues. V gave up 6 bases and J gave up 4 bases; unmatched junction bases: 10. Germline CDR1 WSHSY, CDR2 SAAADI. The CDR3 sequence is CASSSRNRGGTEAFF. As DNA, the CDR3 is TGCGCCAGCAGCTCACGAAACAGGGGGGGCACTGAAGCTTTCTTT.

The CDR3 loop is CASSRTDFVTLTDTQYF. The CDR3 region has the DNA TGTGCCAGCAGTCGAACCGACTTCGTAACTCTCACAGATACGCAGTATTTT. The rearrangement links TRBV6-1 to TRBJ2-3; D is undetermined. Trimming stripped 5 bases from V and 2 bases from J, with 20 bases between. This CDR3 is 17 amino acids long. Germline V gene lookup returns CDR1 MNHNS and CDR2 SASEGT.

The chain combines TRBV5-1 with TRBJ2-5, with D perhaps TRBD1 or TRBD2 (5 bases each). Between the trimmed V and J ends, which lost 4 bases and 7 bases, there was a span of 20 bases. The CDR3 totals 15 residues. Germline V gene sequence: CDR1 SGHRS, CDR2 YFSETQ. Written as DNA, the CDR3 is TGCGCCAGCAGCCGGATTGGGACCATCGAAGGGACCCAGTACTTC. Residues: CASSRIGTIEGTQYF.

This clonotype showed up just a few times. This rearrangement joins TRBV20-1 to TRBJ2-3; tentative D call: TRBD2 (6 bases). The CDR3 has 15 amino acids. Between the trimmed V and J ends, which lost 2 bases and 1 base, there was a span of 13 bases. Germline CDR1 DFQATT, CDR2 SNEGSKA (reference sequence). The CDR3: CSARLPGVRTDTQYF. The CDR3 DNA reads as TGCAGTGCTAGACTACCGGGGGTCCGCACAGATACGCAGTATTTT.

A remark on this clonotype: One end of the junction is discordant with germline, which a read error may explain. The V and J genes are TRBV5-6 and TRBJ2-3, with TRBD1 identical over 12 bases. The CDR3 totals 12 residues. Germline V gene sequence: CDR1 SGHDT, CDR2 YYEEEE. CDR3 nucleotides: TGTGCCGGCAGCCCGGGACAGGGGGCTGGGTATTTT. It yields the protein CAGSPGQGAGYF.

The gene calls are TRBV29-1 and TRBJ2-5, with D possibly matching TRBD2 (5 bases). V lost 0 bases, J lost 5 bases, and 7 bases lay in between. The CDR3 length is 12 residues. CDR1 is SQVTM, CDR2 ANQGSEA, per germline. In DNA, the CDR3 is TGCAGCGTTGAAGACGGGGTGGAGACCCAGTACTTC. Encoded protein: CSVEDGVETQYF.

In this sample, this clonotype turned up a few times. The chain combines TRBV30 with TRBJ2-1; D remains unclear. The ends were cut back, 7 bases at V and 6 bases at J, with 16 bases in the middle. The CDR3 is 13 amino acids. CDR1 and CDR2 from the germline V gene are GTSNPN and SVGIG (reference sequence). This chain's CDR3 is CAFARRSPNEQFF. In nucleotides, the CDR3 is TGTGCCTTTGCACGGCGGAGTCCCAATGAGCAGTTCTTC.

This clonotype was picked up many times. The CDR3 here is CSARDPRRLAGDPYEQYF. DNA for the CDR3: TGCAGTGCTAGAGATCCTAGGCGTTTGGCAGGGGACCCCTACGAGCAGTACTTC. The chain is built from TRBV20-1 and TRBJ2-7; a possible D gene is TRBD1 (6 bases). Trimming removed 0 bases from V and 2 bases from J, with 23 bases in between. The CDR3 runs 18 residues. Per germline, CDR1 DFQATT and CDR2 SNEGSKA (reference sequence).

This clonotype was seen a few times. The chain is built from TRBV5-1 and TRBJ1-1; TRBD1 matches at 7 bases. This CDR3 spans 14 amino acids. Germline CDR1 and CDR2: SGHRS and YFSETQ. The V segment lost 4 bases and the J segment 1 base; nucleotides outside the gene matches: 4. The CDR3 nucleotides are TGCGCCAGCAGCCCGGGACAGAGGAACACTGAAGCTTTCTTT. Protein: CASSPGQRNTEAFF.

This clonotype turned up a few times. The V call is TRBV20-1, the J call TRBJ1-2, with 7 bases identical to TRBD1. Germline V gene sequence: CDR1 DFQATT, CDR2 SNEGSKA (reference sequence). Losses at the gene ends were 6 bases for V and 4 bases for J; bases not matched to a gene: 8. This CDR3 comprises 13 residues. CDR3 amino acids: CSAPRGGFYGYTF. CDR3 in DNA: TGCAGTGCCCCCAGGGGGGGCTTCTATGGCTACACCTTC.

This clonotype occurred many times. The chain combines TRBV5-1 with TRBJ1-2; D gene ambiguous. Trimming stripped 0 bases from V and 3 bases from J, with 9 bases between. This CDR3 has 14 residues. The V gene's germline CDR1 is SGHRS and CDR2 YFSETQ. The CDR3 region has the DNA TGCGCCAGCAGCTTGGAGGGCGGTGACTATGGCTACACCTTC. This translates into CASSLEGGDYGYTF.

Only a few counts were recorded for this clonotype. This rearrangement joins TRBV5-1 to TRBJ2-3; TRBD2 aligns across 10 bases. With 0 bases clipped from V and 0 bases from J, the junction kept 4 bases outside the gene matches. The CDR3 runs to 17 residues. CDR1 is SGHRS, CDR2 YFSETQ, per germline. DNA for the CDR3: TGCGCCAGCAGCTTGGGGGGACTAGCGACTAGCACAGATACGCAGTATTTT. It codes for CASSLGGLATSTDTQYF.

The chain links TRBV2 to TRBJ2-1, with TRBD2 matching over 10 bases. The CDR3 length is 17 residues. Trimming took 5 bases from V and 6 from J; bases not matched to a gene: 13. The germline CDR1 and CDR2 sequences are SNHLY and FYNNEI. CDR3 loop: CASSLLAGAGGSNEQFF. CDR3 in DNA: TGTGCCAGCAGTCTCTTAGCTGGAGCGGGGGGGAGCAATGAGCAGTTCTTC. The full variable domain, completed using reference TRBV2 and TRBJ2-1, is EPEVTQTPSHQVTQMGQEVILRCVPISNHLYFYWYRQILGQKVEFLVSFYNNEISEKSEIFDDQFSVERPDGSNFTLKIRSTKLEDSAMYFCASSLLAGAGGSNEQFFGPGTRLTVL.

The chain couples TRBV9 to TRBJ2-1; D may match TRBD1 or TRBD2 (6 bases each). This CDR3 contains 16 residues. Germline-derived CDR1 and CDR2 are SGDLS and YYNGEE. Trimming removed 7 bases at V and 7 bases at J, with 24 bases between. The chain's CDR3 is CASAPGGWDMGNEQFF. The CDR3 bases are TGTGCCAGCGCGCCCGGAGGGTGGGACATGGGGAATGAGCAGTTCTTC. Full variable domain (outside the CDR3, taken from reference TRBV9 and TRBJ2-1): DSGVTQTPKHLITATGQRVTLRCSPRSGDLSVYWYQQSLDQGLQFLIQYYNGEERAKGNILERFSAQQFPDLHSELNLSSLELGDSALYFCASAPGGWDMGNEQFFGPGTRLTVL.

The chain combines TRBV7-2 with TRBJ1-4, with D possibly TRBD1 on 5 matching bases. The CDR3 spans 16 residues. Germline assignment: CDR1 SGHTA and CDR2 FQGNSA. V shed 6 bases and J shed 5 bases, with 19 bases lying between them. CDR3 bases: TGTGCCAGCAGGCTTACCCCCGGGACGCAAAATGAAAAACTGTTTTTT. Its translation is CASRLTPGTQNEKLFF.

With respect to this clonotype: This could be a read error, since a much larger clone is one nucleotide away. V and J are TRBV10-3 and TRBJ2-1, with 8 bases fitting TRBD2. The CDR3 spans 15 residues. Germline V gene lookup returns CDR1 ENHRY and CDR2 SYGVKD. The DNA of the CDR3 is TGTGCCATCAGACTAACGGGAGGGCCAAGCGATGAGCAGCTCTTC. This codes for CAIRLTGGPSDEQLF.

The chain has TRBV29-1 and TRBJ2-7; 14 positions agree with TRBD2. V dropped 3 bases and J dropped 3; count of bases not matched to a gene: 10. This CDR3 region has 17 residues. Germline lookup yields CDR1 SQVTM and CDR2 ANQGSEA. CDR3: CSVEGGGLAGGIYEQYF. CDR3 nucleotides: TGCAGCGTTGAGGGCGGAGGACTAGCGGGAGGAATCTACGAGCAGTACTTC.

This clonotype was seen ten or more times. The rearrangement joins TRBV7-2 to TRBJ2-1; D gene uncertain. V dropped 5 bases and J dropped 7 bases, with 15 bases sitting between them. The CDR3 contains 14 residues. Germline loops: CDR1 SGHTA, CDR2 FQGNSA. CDR3 protein: CASSPPGFGNEQFF. The CDR3 DNA sequence: TGTGCCAGCAGCCCCCCCGGGTTCGGGAATGAGCAGTTCTTC.

This clonotype occurred a few times. The chain is built from TRBV4-1 and TRBJ2-1; D not resolved. Germline-derived CDR1 and CDR2 are MGHRA and YSYEKL. This CDR3 contains 15 residues. V shed 1 base and J shed 5 bases, with 12 bases lying between them. Written as DNA, the CDR3 is TGCGCCAGCAGCCAAGGTAGGGTTGGAAACAATGAGCAGTTCTTC. Its translation is CASSQGRVGNNEQFF.

This clonotype was seen more than once but under ten times. The chain links TRBV24-1 to TRBJ2-5; possibly TRBD2 for D (5 bases). Trimming took off 6 bases at V and 5 bases at J, with 12 bases between the two ends. The CDR3 extends over 13 amino acids. Germline loops: CDR1 KGHDR, CDR2 SFDVKD. CDR3 coding DNA: TGTGCCACCAGTCCGGGGTCTTGGGAGACCCAGTACTTC. Its protein is CATSPGSWETQYF.

This clonotype was observed many times. This chain connects TRBV9 to TRBJ2-7; tentative D call: TRBD2 (6 bases). The V end lost 4 bases, the J end lost 3 bases, and 17 bases lay between the germline ends. The length of the CDR3 is 15 residues. In germline, CDR1 is SGDLS, CDR2 YYNGEE. The CDR3 sequence: CASSPDGGVLYEQYF. The CDR3 bases are TGTGCCAGCAGCCCAGACGGAGGGGTCCTCTACGAGCAGTACTTC. Based on the CDR3 plus reference TRBV9 and TRBJ2-7, the full variable domain is DSGVTQTPKHLITATGQRVTLRCSPRSGDLSVYWYQQSLDQGLQFLIQYYNGEERAKGNILERFSAQQFPDLHSELNLSSLELGDSALYFCASSPDGGVLYEQYFGPGTRLTVT.

The genes are TRBV5-1 and TRBJ2-3; TRBD2 aligns across 8 bases. Germline V gives CDR1 SGHRS, CDR2 YFSETQ. This CDR3 is 16 amino acids long. Germline trimming cut 4 bases from V and 0 bases from J; bases unmatched to any gene: 7. In DNA, the CDR3 is TGCGCCAGCAGCCCGGAGGCTAGCGGGAGCACAGATACGCAGTATTTT. Encoded protein: CASSPEASGSTDTQYF.

In the case of this clonotype: The junction departs from germline at one end; a sequencing error may be responsible. V gene TRBV5-1 combines with J gene TRBJ2-5, with 11 positions matching TRBD2. Looked up from germline, CDR1 is SGHRS and CDR2 is YFSETQ. The CDR3 is 16 residues long. The CDR3 nucleotides are TGCGTCAGCAGCCCTTTAGCGGGGGGGAACCAAGAGACCCAGTACTTC. As protein: CVSSPLAGGNQETQYF.

This clonotype was observed a handful of times. One base away lies a much larger clone, so this may be a sequencing read error. DNA for the CDR3: TGTGCCAGCAGAATTAACTATGGCTACACCTTC. It specifies CASRINYGYTF. The genes are TRBV25-1 and TRBJ1-2; no firm D call. The germline V gene has CDR1 MGHDK and CDR2 SYGVNS. This CDR3 spans 11 amino acids. V was trimmed by 6 bases and J by 1 base, leaving 3 bases between them.

The chain couples TRBV30 to TRBJ2-4; the D gene is possibly TRBD2 (5 bases). The end of the DNA fits TRBJ2-7 better, so the J call may be wrong. CDR1 and CDR2 (germline): GTSNPN, SVGIG (reference sequence). This CDR3 has 13 amino acids. CDR3 region: CAWSRGNFYEQYF. The CDR3 nucleotides are TGTGCCTGGAGTAGAGGGAATTTCTACGAGCAGTACTTC.

The chain joins TRBV30 to TRBJ2-5; the match to TRBD2 covers 7 bases. Germline V lookup: CDR1 GTSNPN, CDR2 SVGIG (reference sequence). Trimming removed 1 base from V and 2 bases from J; junction bases left unmatched: 10. The CDR3 runs to 16 residues. The CDR3 nucleotides read TGTGCCTGGAGTGAGAGGGGAGGGAGGGTACAAGAGACCCAGTACTTC. This sequence encodes CAWSERGGRVQETQYF.

In this sample, this clonotype turned up a few times. This sequence joins TRBV7-9 and TRBJ2-7; TRBD2 aligns across 11 bases. The CDR3 covers 16 residues. V was clipped by 3 bases and J by 1 base; unmatched bases: 5. CDR1 SEHNR and CDR2 FQNEAQ come from the germline V gene (reference sequence). This chain's CDR3 is CASSFGTSGLSYEQYF. CDR3 bases: TGTGCCAGCAGCTTCGGGACTAGCGGCTTATCCTACGAGCAGTACTTC.

This chain links TRBV24-1 with TRBJ2-1; D might be TRBD1 (5 bases). CDR3 size: 11 residues. Germline V gene lookup returns CDR1 KGHDR and CDR2 SFDVKD. The V end lost 8 bases, the J end lost 8 bases, and 9 bases lay between the germline ends. The CDR3 spells CATKDNHEQFF. The CDR3 DNA sequence: TGTGCCACCAAGGACAACCATGAGCAGTTCTTC.